The present T cell receptor (beta chain) was sequenced within a study of T cell clonotyping in hematopoietic cell transplantation. In germline, CDR1 is SQVTM, CDR2 ANQGSEA. Trimming took 4 bases from V and 2 from J, leaving 17 bases between them. The CDR3 has 15 amino acids. Specified time point: recipient sample about 28 days before transplant, after cytoreduction. TCRdb keeps only in-frame clones here, not all; method: immunoSEQ multiplex PCR. The repertoire has more than 25,000 clones, about 70% of them found once; the top ten carry roughly 6%. The sample holds one count of this clone. The receptor comes from a man aged 50-59 years with myelodysplastic syndrome. Some clones in this sample may be carry-over from other donors' samples. The chain carries TRBV29-1 and TRBJ1-2, with D possibly TRBD1 on 5 matching bases. The specimen was peripheral blood mononuclear cells, collected before stem cell transplant. CDR3 sequence (DNA): TGCAGCGTTGGTTCTATGGTGGGGACCAACTATGGCTACACCTTC. Amino acid sequence: CSVGSMVGTNYGYTF.